This T cell receptor beta chain comes out of a study of T-cell reconstitution after alpha-beta-depleted transplantation in children. CDR1 and CDR2 (germline): GTSNPN, SVGIG (reference sequence). CDR3 length equals 12 residues. Deletions cut 0 bases from V and 6 bases from J, with 6 bases between. As it was prepared, the TCRbeta library received unique molecular identifiers. Via MiXCR, TCRdb re-called the PCR reads, giving one row per CDR3 protein. The table lists about 230,000 distinct CDR3 sequences, 9.5% to 15% of them singletons. This clonotype was seen many times. The source was PBMCs from the stem cell graft donor, collected from the stem cell graft. The receptor's source is a human donor who donated a stem cell graft to a child with acute lymphoblastic leukemia. The chain joins TRBV30 to TRBJ2-4; D unclear. The CDR3 sequence: CAWSVSGNIQYF. Here the CDR3 DNA reads TGTGCCTGGAGTGTATCTGGAAACATTCAGTACTTC.